Sequencing of this T cell receptor (beta chain) was carried out in a study of siplizumab effects on memory and regulatory T cells. Libraries were prepared by immunoSEQ multiplex PCR; TCRdb keeps only in-frame clonotypes and omits some of them. Among 90,000 to 120,000 clones listed, over 90% were seen once. Notes on the study in general: In roughly 75-95% of proliferating CD4+ or CD8+ clones, a naive or memory phenotype could not be assigned. Among mappable alloreactive CD4+ clones, the Treg-derived fraction averaged 68.8% with siplizumab versus more than 25% in controls. Few alloreactive clones mapped to unstimulated subsets. The naive T cell population seemed more diverse than memory cells and seemed a major contributor to the alloresponse.

A note on this clone: The antigen is undetermined.

The trim removed 0 bases at V and 6 bases at J, leaving 13 bases unmatched. CDR3 length: 17 residues. From germline, CDR1 is SGHNT and CDR2 YYREEE (reference sequence). The sequence was obtained from a human donor in good health. The chain is built from TRBV5-4 and TRBJ1-2; 8 positions match TRBD1. Input material: Tregs sorted from blood. The DNA for the CDR3 is TGTGCCAGCAGCTTGGCCAAGTTAGACAGGGGTTCCCATGGCTACACCTTC. Protein sequence: CASSLAKLDRGSHGYTF.